This T cell receptor (beta chain) originates from a study of blood T cell repertoires in COVID-19. Study at large: Acute-phase and convalescent COVID-19 samples originated in the United States, Italy and Spain.

Sequencing was performed with immunoSEQ multiplex PCR; in TCRdb, only in-frame clones are kept and a portion is missing. The sample has approximately 110,000 clones, approximately 87% seen once. The CDR3 totals 14 residues. V was pared by 10 bases and J by 0 bases, with 15 bases between. Germline V gene data show CDR1 as ENHRY and CDR2 as SYGVKD. This TCR came from a woman aged 60 to 75 with acute or convalescent COVID-19. The sequenced sample was peripheral blood. The V and J genes are TRBV10-3 and TRBJ1-1, with D perhaps matching TRBD1 (5 bases). In nucleotides, the CDR3 is TGTGCCACCGCGATTGGGGCTCTGAACACTGAAGCTTTCTTT. Residues: CATAIGALNTEAFF.